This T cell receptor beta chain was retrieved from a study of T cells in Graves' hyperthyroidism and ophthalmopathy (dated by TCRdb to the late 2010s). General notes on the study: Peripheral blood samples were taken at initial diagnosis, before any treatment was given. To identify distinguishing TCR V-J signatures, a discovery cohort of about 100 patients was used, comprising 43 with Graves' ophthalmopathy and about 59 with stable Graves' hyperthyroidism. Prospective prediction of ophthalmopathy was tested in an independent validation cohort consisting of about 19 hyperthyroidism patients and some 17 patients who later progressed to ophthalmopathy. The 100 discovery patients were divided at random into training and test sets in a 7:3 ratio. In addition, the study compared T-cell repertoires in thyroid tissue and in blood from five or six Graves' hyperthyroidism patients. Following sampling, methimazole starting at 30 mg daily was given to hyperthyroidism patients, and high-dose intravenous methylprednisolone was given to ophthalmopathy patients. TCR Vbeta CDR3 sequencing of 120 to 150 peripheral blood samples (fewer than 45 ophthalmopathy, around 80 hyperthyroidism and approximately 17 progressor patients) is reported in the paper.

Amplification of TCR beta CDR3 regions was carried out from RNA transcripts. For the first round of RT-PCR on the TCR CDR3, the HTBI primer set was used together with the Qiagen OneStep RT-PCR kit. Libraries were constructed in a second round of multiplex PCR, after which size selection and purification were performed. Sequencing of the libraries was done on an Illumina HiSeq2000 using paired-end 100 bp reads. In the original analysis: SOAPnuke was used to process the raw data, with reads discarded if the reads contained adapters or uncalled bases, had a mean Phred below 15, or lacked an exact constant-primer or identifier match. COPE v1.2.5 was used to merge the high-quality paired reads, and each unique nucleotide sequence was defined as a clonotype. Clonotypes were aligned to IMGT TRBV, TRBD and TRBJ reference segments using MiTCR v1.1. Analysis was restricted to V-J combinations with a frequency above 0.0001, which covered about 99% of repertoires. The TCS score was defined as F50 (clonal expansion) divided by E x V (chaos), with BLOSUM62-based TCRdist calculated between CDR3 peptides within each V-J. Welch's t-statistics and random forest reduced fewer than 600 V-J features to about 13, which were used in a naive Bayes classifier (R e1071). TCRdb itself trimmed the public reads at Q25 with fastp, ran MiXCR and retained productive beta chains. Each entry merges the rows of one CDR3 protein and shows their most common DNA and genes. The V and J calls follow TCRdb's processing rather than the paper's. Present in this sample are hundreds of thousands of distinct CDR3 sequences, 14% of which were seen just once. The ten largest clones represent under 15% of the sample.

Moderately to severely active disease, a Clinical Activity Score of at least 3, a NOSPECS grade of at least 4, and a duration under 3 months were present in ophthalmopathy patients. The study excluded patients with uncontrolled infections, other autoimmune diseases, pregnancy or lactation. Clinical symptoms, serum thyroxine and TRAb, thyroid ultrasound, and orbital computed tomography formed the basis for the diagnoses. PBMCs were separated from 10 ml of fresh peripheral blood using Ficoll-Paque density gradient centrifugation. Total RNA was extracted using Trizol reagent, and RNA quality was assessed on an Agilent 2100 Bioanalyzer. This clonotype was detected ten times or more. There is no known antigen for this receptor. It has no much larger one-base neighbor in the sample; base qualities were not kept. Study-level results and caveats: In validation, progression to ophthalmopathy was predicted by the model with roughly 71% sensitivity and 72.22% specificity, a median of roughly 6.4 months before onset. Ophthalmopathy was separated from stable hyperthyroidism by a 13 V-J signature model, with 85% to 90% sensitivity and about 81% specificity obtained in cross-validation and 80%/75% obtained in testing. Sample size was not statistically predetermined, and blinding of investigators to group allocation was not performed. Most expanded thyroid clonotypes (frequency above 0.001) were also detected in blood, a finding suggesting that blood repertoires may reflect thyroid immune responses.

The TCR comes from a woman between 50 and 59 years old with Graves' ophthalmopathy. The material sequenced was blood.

The CDR3 has the sequence CASSLTVLVGVSYGYTF. In nucleotides, the sequence is TGTGCCAGCAGCTTAACCGTCCTCGTAGGGGTCAGCTATGGCTACACCTTC. This sequence uses TRBV13 and TRBJ1-2; TRBD1 is possibly the D segment (5 matching bases). The CDR3 covers 17 residues, taking in both the cysteine and the phenylalanine. Left in the record is the CDR3 DNA by itself, 51 bases read in frame from the first base. V loses 2 bases of germline sequence and J loses 4 bases, and the interval between the two ends is 20 bases. Taken from the germline V gene (reference sequence), the CDR1 and CDR2 loops are PRHDT and FYEKMQ. Full variable domain (CDR3 extended with the reference TRBV13 and TRBJ1-2 proteins): AAGVIQSPRHLIKEKRETATLKCYPIPRHDTVYWYQQGPGQDPQFLISFYEKMQSDKGSIPDRFSAQQFSDYHSELNMSSLELGDSALYFCASSLTVLVGVSYGYTFGSGTRLTVV.